Shown below are 17 T cell receptor beta chains from a single sample sequenced in a study of T cell repertoires in cytomegalovirus infection. TCRdb re-called the reads with MiXCR, one entry per CDR3 protein. The data contain 200,000 to 250,000 distinct CDR3 sequences, about 39% of them seen just once; the ten biggest clones take up approximately 60%. These receptors have no identified antigens. This specimen consisted of CD8+ T cells from cultured PBMCs, obtained from culture after CMV antigen stimulation. These receptors all stem from a human donor in good health (CMV status not recorded). Some clones in this sample may be carry-over from other donors' samples.

The chain employs TRBV28 and TRBJ2-5; 10 bases are shared with TRBD1. The CDR3 totals 15 residues. V lost 4 bases and J lost 2; bases outside the gene matches: 4. Germline V gene lookup returns CDR1 MDHEN and CDR2 SYDVKM. In DNA, the CDR3 is TGTGCCAGCAGTTCCCCGGACAGGGGGCAAGAGACCCAGTACTTC. Its protein product is CASSSPDRGQETQYF.

For the CDR3, the DNA is TGTGCCAGCAGCTTAATTCAGGCCGGGGAAGAGACCCAGTACTTC. It encodes CASSLIQAGEETQYF. The chain joins TRBV7-3 to TRBJ2-5; possible D gene TRBD2, 5 bases. This CDR3 has 15 residues. Per the germline V gene, CDR1 is SGHTA and CDR2 is FQGTGA. Trimming left V 1 base short and J 3 bases short, with 12 bases between. Supplemented by reference TRBV7-3 and TRBJ2-5, the full variable domain reads GAGVSQTPSNKVTEKGKYVELRCDPISGHTALYWYRQSLGQGPEFLIYFQGTGAADDSGLPNDRFFAVRPEGSVSTLKIQRTERGDSAVYLCASSLIQAGEETQYFGPGTRLLVL.

V gene TRBV9 combines with J gene TRBJ2-7, with 9 bases lining up with TRBD1. The germline V gene has CDR1 SGDLS and CDR2 YYNGEE. Trimming removed 5 bases from V and 5 bases from J; junction bases left unmatched: 8. The CDR3 covers 14 residues. The CDR3 DNA sequence: TGTGCCAGCAGTCCCGGGACAGGGCGACACGAGCAGTACTTC. It is translated as CASSPGTGRHEQYF.

The gene calls are TRBV5-1 and TRBJ1-1; D is ambiguous. The germline V gene has CDR1 SGHRS and CDR2 YFSETQ. This CDR3 is 13 amino acids long. V was pared by 0 bases and J by 7 bases, with 10 bases between. CDR3 protein: CASSLVERLEAFF. Written as DNA, the CDR3 is TGCGCCAGCAGCTTGGTAGAGAGACTTGAAGCTTTCTTT.

Only a few counts were recorded for this clonotype. V and J are TRBV14 and TRBJ1-1; the match to TRBD1 covers 10 bases. The length of the CDR3 is 17 residues. The V gene's germline CDR1 is SGHDN and CDR2 FVKESK. J was trimmed by 1 base and V by 5 bases; bases with no gene match: 10. CDR3 coding DNA: TGTGCCAGCAGCTTTCGGGACAGGGGCATCGAGAACACTGAAGCTTTCTTT. It translates to CASSFRDRGIENTEAFF.

As DNA, the CDR3 is TGTGCCGCCTTAGGAGGGAGGCCAAGCACAGATACGCAGTATTTT. Its translation is CAALGGRPSTDTQYF. The chain uses TRBV10-3 and TRBJ2-3, with D perhaps TRBD2 (6 bases). CDR1 ENHRY and CDR2 SYGVKD come from the germline V gene. Between the trimmed V and J ends, which lost 11 bases and 0 bases, there was a span of 18 bases. This CDR3 is 15 amino acids long.

The gene calls are TRBV7-6 and TRBJ2-1; the D gene is possibly TRBD2 (6 bases). CDR3 length: 15 amino acids. V was trimmed by 2 bases and J by 7 bases, leaving 15 bases between them. In germline, CDR1 is SGHVS, CDR2 FNYEAQ. The chain's CDR3 is CASSLTGRGKNEQFF. The CDR3 coding sequence is TGTGCCAGCAGCTTAACCGGGAGAGGAAAGAATGAGCAGTTCTTC.

This rearrangement joins TRBV2 to TRBJ2-7, with D possibly TRBD1 on 5 matching bases. Germline CDR1 is SNHLY and CDR2 is FYNNEI. The CDR3 loop spans 13 amino acids. The germline V and J ends were trimmed by 4 bases and 2 bases, with 9 bases remaining between them. This CDR3 reads CASSVNRPYEQYF. As DNA, the CDR3 is TGTGCCAGCAGTGTTAACAGGCCCTACGAGCAGTACTTC.

The J gene is TRBJ2-7, the V gene TRBV23-1; 9 bases are shared with TRBD2. TRBV23-1 is assigned to the ORF class and has an uncertain function. V dropped 7 bases and J dropped 4; count of bases not matched to a gene: 11. The CDR3 spans 15 residues. This chain's CDR3 is CASTFIAGDRYEQYF. The CDR3 bases are TGCGCCAGCACCTTTATAGCGGGAGATAGGTACGAGCAGTACTTC.

The chain combines TRBV9 with TRBJ1-1; no definite D call. The CDR3 consists of 13 residues. Germline lookup yields CDR1 SGDLS and CDR2 YYNGEE. Trimming stripped 4 bases from V and 5 bases from J, with 12 bases between. Here the CDR3 reads CASSPEWGTEAFF. The CDR3 DNA reads as TGTGCCAGCAGCCCCGAGTGGGGAACTGAAGCTTTCTTT.

This clonotype was detected a few times. V is TRBV7-9 and J is TRBJ1-3; possibly TRBD1 for D (6 bases). Per germline, CDR1 SEHNR and CDR2 FQNEAQ (reference sequence). The V and J ends lost 5 bases and 0 bases respectively, with 14 bases between them. The CDR3 extends over 16 amino acids. The CDR3 sequence: CASSPQGISSGNTIYF. CDR3 DNA sequence: TGTGCCAGCAGCCCACAGGGCATCAGCTCTGGAAACACCATATATTTT.

The chain uses TRBV6-1 and TRBJ2-1, with TRBD2 as a possible D gene (7 bases). Germline CDR1 reads MNHNS; CDR2 reads SASEGT. This CDR3 is built from 15 residues. V was trimmed by 3 bases and J by 2 bases, leaving 11 bases between them. CDR3 nucleotides: TGTGCCAGCAGTGATGGGGGGGGCCCCTACAATGAGCAGTTCTTC. It encodes CASSDGGGPYNEQFF.

The V and J genes are TRBV28 and TRBJ2-1; 7 bases are a match to TRBD2. Per germline, CDR1 MDHEN and CDR2 SYDVKM. J gave up 5 bases and V 3 bases, and 28 bases lay outside the gene matches. CDR3 length equals 22 residues. The CDR3 loop is CASSFTVPQRGVQDSFNNEQFF. The DNA of the CDR3 is TGTGCCAGCAGTTTCACTGTACCGCAGCGGGGCGTCCAAGATTCCTTTAACAATGAGCAGTTCTTC.

This sequence joins TRBV6-1 and TRBJ1-6; TRBD1 is a possible D gene (5 bases). There are 19 residues in the CDR3. Trimming pared 2 bases from V and 0 bases from J, leaving 17 bases between. CDR1 is MNHNS and CDR2 is SASEGT in the germline V gene. CDR3 DNA: TGTGCCAGCAGTGAACCTAACCGGGACCTCCTCTCCTATAATTCACCCCTCCACTTT. Translating gives CASSEPNRDLLSYNSPLHF.

The chain combines TRBV27 with TRBJ1-2; no definite D call. Trimming took 0 bases from V and 4 from J, leaving 12 bases between them. This CDR3 region has 15 residues. CDR1 is MNHEY, CDR2 SMNVEV, per germline (reference sequence). The CDR3 nucleotides are TGTGCCAGCAGTTTATCGTTGGGGTACCGCTATGGCTACACCTTC. It translates to CASSLSLGYRYGYTF.

J is TRBJ1-1 and V is TRBV12-3 or TRBV12-4, with unresolved D. The CDR3 totals 16 residues. V was clipped by 5 bases and J by 3 bases, with 19 bases between them. The CDR3 here is CASSPTGPLEDTEAFF. In DNA, the CDR3 is TGTGCCAGCAGTCCTACCGGGCCCCTAGAGGACACTGAAGCTTTCTTT.

The V and J genes are TRBV7-6 and TRBJ2-1; D perhaps matches TRBD2 (6 bases). V was pared by 3 bases and J by 5 bases, with 8 bases between. The CDR3 consists of 13 residues. Germline V CDR1 and CDR2: SGHVS, FNYEAQ. For the CDR3, the DNA is TGTGCCAGCAGCTTTCTAGCGAACAATGAGCAGTTCTTC. It encodes CASSFLANNEQFF.